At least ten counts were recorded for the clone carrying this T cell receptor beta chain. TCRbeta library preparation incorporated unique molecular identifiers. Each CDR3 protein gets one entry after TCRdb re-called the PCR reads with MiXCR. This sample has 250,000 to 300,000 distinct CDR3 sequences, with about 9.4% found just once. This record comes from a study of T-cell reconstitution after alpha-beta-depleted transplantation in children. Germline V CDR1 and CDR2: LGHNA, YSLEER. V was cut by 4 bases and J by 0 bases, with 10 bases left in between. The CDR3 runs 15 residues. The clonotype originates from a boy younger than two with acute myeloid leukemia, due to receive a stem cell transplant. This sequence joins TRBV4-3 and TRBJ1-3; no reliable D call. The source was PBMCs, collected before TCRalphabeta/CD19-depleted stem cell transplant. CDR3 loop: CASSRRRGSGNTIYF. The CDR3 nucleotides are TGCGCCAGCAGCCGAAGACGGGGCTCTGGAAACACCATATATTTT.